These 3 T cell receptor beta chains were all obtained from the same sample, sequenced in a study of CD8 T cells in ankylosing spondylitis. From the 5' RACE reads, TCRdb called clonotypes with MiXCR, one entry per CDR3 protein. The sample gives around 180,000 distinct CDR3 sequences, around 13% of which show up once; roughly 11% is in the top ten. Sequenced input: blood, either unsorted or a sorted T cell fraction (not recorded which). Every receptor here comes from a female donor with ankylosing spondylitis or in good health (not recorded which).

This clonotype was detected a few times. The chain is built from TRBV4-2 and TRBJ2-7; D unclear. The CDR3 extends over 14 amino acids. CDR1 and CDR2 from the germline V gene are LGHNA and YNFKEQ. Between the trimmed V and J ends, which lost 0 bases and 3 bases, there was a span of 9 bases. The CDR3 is CASSQDPAVYEQYF. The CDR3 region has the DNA TGTGCCAGCAGCCAAGACCCGGCTGTCTACGAGCAGTACTTC.

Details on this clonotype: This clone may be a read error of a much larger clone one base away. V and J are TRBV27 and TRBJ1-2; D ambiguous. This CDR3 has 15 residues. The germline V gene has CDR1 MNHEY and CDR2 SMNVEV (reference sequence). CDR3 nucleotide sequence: TGTGTCAGCAGTTCATGGGTAGCGGGTAACTATGGCTACACCTTC. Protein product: CVSSSWVAGNYGYTF.

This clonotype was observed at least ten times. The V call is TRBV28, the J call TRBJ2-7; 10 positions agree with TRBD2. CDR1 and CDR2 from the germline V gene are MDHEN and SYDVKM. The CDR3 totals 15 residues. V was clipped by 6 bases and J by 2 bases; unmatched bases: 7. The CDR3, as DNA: TGTGCCAGCAGACCCGCTAGCGGGGGTCCCTACGAGCAGTACTTC. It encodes CASRPASGGPYEQYF. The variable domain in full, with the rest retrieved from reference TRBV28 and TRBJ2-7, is DVKVTQSSRYLVKRTGEKVFLECVQDMDHENMFWYRQDPGLGLRLIYFSYDVKMKEKGDIPEGYSVSREKKERFSLILESASTNQTSMYLCASRPASGGPYEQYFGPGTRLTVT.